Below are 31 T cell receptor beta chains sequenced from a single sample in a study of human thymus T cells. Assay used: immunoSEQ multiplex PCR; TCRdb lists only in-frame clones, some missing. The repertoire holds 46,000 or so clones, with more than 85% as singletons. Sequencing input: blood. The receptors were gathered from a girl in the first two years of life with a congenital heart defect but otherwise immunologically healthy.

The chain carries TRBV2 and TRBJ1-4; TRBD1 is a possible D gene (6 bases). The CDR3 totals 12 residues. Trimming left V 10 bases short and J 8 bases short, with 14 bases between. Germline values: CDR1 SNHLY, CDR2 FYNNEI. In DNA, the CDR3 is TGTGCCACGGGGGCCGAGCGGGAAAAACTGTTTTTT. It translates to CATGAEREKLFF. Looking up the rest from reference TRBV2 and TRBJ1-4 gives the full variable domain: EPEVTQTPSHQVTQMGQEVILRCVPISNHLYFYWYRQILGQKVEFLVSFYNNEISEKSEIFDDQFSVERPDGSNFTLKIRSTKLEDSAMYFCATGAEREKLFFGSGTQLSVL.

This clone has only a few counts. The CDR3 nucleotides are TGTGCCAGCAGTTTGGGGAATCCAGATACGCAGTATTTT. It yields the protein CASSLGNPDTQYF. The chain has TRBV28 and TRBJ2-3; D unclear. The CDR3 is made up of 13 amino acids. V gave up 3 bases and J gave up 4 bases, with 8 bases separating them. Germline V gene sequence: CDR1 MDHEN, CDR2 SYDVKM.

This rearrangement joins TRBV30 to TRBJ2-1, with D possibly matching TRBD2 (6 bases). Germline V gives CDR1 GTSNPN, CDR2 SVGIG (reference sequence). The V and J ends lost 2 bases and 11 bases respectively, with 16 bases between them. The CDR3 length is 13 residues. The CDR3 DNA reads TGTGCCTGGAGTCCCGGAGGGGCCACGCAGCAGTTCTTC. Translated: CAWSPGGATQQFF.

This chain connects TRBV5-5 to TRBJ2-4, with 7 bases lining up with TRBD2. CDR3 length: 12 residues. V shed 2 bases, J shed 8 bases, and the junction held 1 base outside the gene matches. Germline V gene lookup returns CDR1 SGHKS and CDR2 YYEKEE (reference sequence). CDR3 amino acids: CASSFSGDIQYF. The CDR3 DNA reads as TGTGCCAGCAGCTTCAGCGGGGACATTCAGTACTTC.

This clone was seen just once. This chain connects TRBV5-4 to TRBJ2-1, with 7 bases that match TRBD2. The CDR3 length is 16 residues. Trimming took 4 bases from V and 7 from J; bases not matched to a gene: 14. Germline V gene sequence: CDR1 SGHNT, CDR2 YYREEE (reference sequence). CDR3 amino acids: CASSLDTSVRVNEQFF. DNA of the CDR3: TGTGCCAGCAGCCTGGATACTAGCGTTCGGGTTAATGAGCAGTTCTTC.

For the CDR3, the DNA is TGTGCCAGCTCACAGTTCAGGGACACAAACATTCAGTACTTC. Amino acids: CASSQFRDTNIQYF. This rearrangement joins TRBV18 to TRBJ2-4; tentatively, D is TRBD1 (6 bases). There are 14 residues in the CDR3. Trimming removed 4 bases at V and 6 bases at J, with 13 bases between. In germline, CDR1 is KGHSH, CDR2 LQKENI.

The CDR3 DNA is TGTGCCAGCAGGCAACCGGGACTAAGTCCCGGTCGGGCCAACGTCCTGACTTTC. Amino acids: CASRQPGLSPGRANVLTF. V usage is TRBV4-2 and J usage is TRBJ2-6; 7 nucleotides line up with TRBD2. CDR1 and CDR2 (germline): LGHNA, YNFKEQ. The CDR3 has 18 residues. V lost 6 bases, J lost 5 bases, and 16 bases stayed unmatched.

The rearrangement uses TRBV29-1 and TRBJ2-5; D may be TRBD2 (6 bases). The ends were cut back, 1 base at V and 3 bases at J, with 6 bases in the middle. In germline, CDR1 is SQVTM, CDR2 ANQGSEA. The CDR3 runs to 12 residues. CDR3 bases: TGCAGCGTTGAAGGGGGGGAAGAGACCCAGTACTTC. Amino acids: CSVEGGEETQYF.

This chain uses TRBV11-2 with TRBJ2-7; 9 bases agree with TRBD1. This CDR3 has 16 residues. Germline V gene sequence: CDR1 SGHAT, CDR2 FQNNGV. V lost 8 bases, J lost 1 base, and 12 bases stayed unmatched. As DNA, the CDR3 is TGTGCCAGCGGGGGTTTCACGGGACAGGGTTCCTACGAGCAGTACTTC. Translating it yields CASGGFTGQGSYEQYF.

The V call is TRBV29-1, the J call TRBJ1-1, with TRBD1 matching over 8 bases. Germline CDR1 and CDR2: SQVTM and ANQGSEA. J gave up 3 bases and V 3 bases, and 9 bases lay outside the gene matches. The CDR3 is 15 amino acids. The CDR3 DNA reads as TGCAGCGTTGAGGTCCAGGGGGCGCAGTACACTGAAGCTTTCTTT. As protein: CSVEVQGAQYTEAFF.

The rearrangement uses TRBV2 and TRBJ2-4, with TRBD2 matching 9 bases. This CDR3 contains 13 residues. Germline V gene lookup returns CDR1 SNHLY and CDR2 FYNNEI. V dropped 6 bases and J dropped 13; count of bases not matched to a gene: 10. The CDR3 is CASRRGGLAEQYF. The CDR3 bases are TGTGCCAGCAGGCGGGGGGGACTAGCCGAACAGTACTTC.

The chain has TRBV18 and TRBJ1-5; no definite D call. The CDR3 runs to 16 residues. CDR1 and CDR2 from the germline V gene are KGHSH and LQKENI. Trimming left V 1 base short and J 2 bases short, with 12 bases between. CDR3 sequence: CASSPRNRPGNQPQHF. CDR3 sequence (DNA): TGTGCCAGCTCACCACGTAATCGGCCGGGCAATCAGCCCCAGCATTTT.

The CDR3 reads CASRNPGLAGGYSPYEQYF. The CDR3, as DNA: TGTGCCAGCAGAAATCCGGGACTAGCGGGAGGGTATTCCCCCTACGAGCAGTACTTC. This rearrangement joins TRBV28 to TRBJ2-7; 16 nucleotides line up with TRBD2. Trimming cost V 6 bases and J 2 bases; bases outside gene matches: 13. This CDR3 comprises 19 residues. Per germline, CDR1 MDHEN and CDR2 SYDVKM.

The J gene is TRBJ2-3, the V gene TRBV5-1, with D uncertain. Germline V lookup: CDR1 SGHRS, CDR2 YFSETQ. The CDR3 length is 14 residues. Trimming pared 0 bases from V and 2 bases from J, leaving 7 bases between. CDR3 loop: CASSLAANTDTQYF. Here the CDR3 DNA reads TGCGCCAGCAGCTTGGCGGCAAACACAGATACGCAGTATTTT.

This chain connects TRBV4-1 to TRBJ1-1; tentative D call: TRBD1 (5 bases). Germline V lookup: CDR1 MGHRA, CDR2 YSYEKL. V lost 4 bases and J 4 bases, leaving 13 bases between the germline ends. The CDR3 is made up of 14 amino acids. The CDR3 is CASSRLQAGTEAFF. As DNA, the CDR3 is TGCGCCAGCAGCCGCTTACAGGCGGGCACTGAAGCTTTCTTT.

The chain uses TRBV29-1 and TRBJ2-1, with 7 bases lining up with TRBD1. Germline values: CDR1 SQVTM, CDR2 ANQGSEA. V was pared by 5 bases and J by 5 bases, with 9 bases of the junction left unmatched. This CDR3 is 14 amino acids long. CDR3 residues: CSVPTGDINNEQFF. The CDR3 DNA reads TGCAGCGTTCCCACAGGGGACATTAACAATGAGCAGTTCTTC.

The chain couples TRBV6-1 to TRBJ1-2; unclear D gene. This CDR3 spans 14 amino acids. With 6 bases removed from V and 8 bases from J, the gap between germline ends came to 19 bases. The germline CDR1 and CDR2 sequences are MNHNS and SASEGT. In DNA, the CDR3 is TGTGCCAGCAGGTTCGAGACGGCGGTCGGCGGCTACACCTTC. Amino acids: CASRFETAVGGYTF.

This clone appeared once. The genes are TRBV10-3 and TRBJ1-4, with D possibly being TRBD1 (6 bases). Germline V gene data show CDR1 as ENHRY and CDR2 as SYGVKD. The CDR3 is 14 amino acids. V was pared by 3 bases and J by 5 bases, with 10 bases between. The CDR3 is CAISEGRGNEKLFF. For the CDR3, the DNA is TGTGCCATCAGTGAAGGGAGGGGGAATGAAAAACTGTTTTTT.

The chain is built from TRBV27 and TRBJ2-1, with 8 bases fitting TRBD2. CDR1 MNHEY and CDR2 SMNVEV come from the germline V gene (reference sequence). The CDR3 sequence is 21 residues long. V shed 6 bases and J 1 base; nucleotides not matched to a gene: 23. CDR3 nucleotides: TGTGCCAGCAGACAAAGACGGGAGGGGGGCATATACAAGTCTTCCTACAATGAGCAGTTCTTC. Amino acid sequence: CASRQRREGGIYKSSYNEQFF.

V and J are TRBV4-1 and TRBJ2-7; TRBD2 agrees at 9 bases. With 0 bases clipped from V and 2 bases from J, the junction kept 14 bases outside the gene matches. Germline V gene data show CDR1 as MGHRA and CDR2 as YSYEKL. This CDR3 is 19 amino acids long. The CDR3 coding sequence is TGCGCCAGCAGCCAAGAAGCCACCCGACTAGCGGATCCCACCTACGAGCAGTACTTC. Translated: CASSQEATRLADPTYEQYF.

The gene calls are TRBV28 and TRBJ1-2; D unresolved. V lost 8 bases, J lost 8 bases, and 18 bases lay in between. CDR3 size: 13 residues. Germline V lookup: CDR1 MDHEN, CDR2 SYDVKM. The CDR3 loop reads CASESPGRHGYTF. The CDR3 bases are TGTGCCAGCGAATCCCCTGGACGACACGGCTACACCTTC.

CDR3 sequence: CASSQDLSFSGELFF. The CDR3 bases are TGCGCCAGCAGCCAAGACTTGTCCTTCTCCGGGGAGCTGTTTTTT. This rearrangement joins TRBV4-1 to TRBJ2-2; D is ambiguous. Germline V gives CDR1 MGHRA, CDR2 YSYEKL. Trimming left V 0 bases short and J 6 bases short, with 11 bases between. There are 15 residues in the CDR3.

The chain is built from TRBV11-1 and TRBJ2-1; D is ambiguous. The V gene lost 0 bases and the J gene lost 3 bases, with 6 bases spanning the gap. Germline V gene sequence: CDR1 SGHAT, CDR2 FQDESV (reference sequence). This CDR3 has 14 amino acids. CDR3 bases: TGTGCCAGCAGCTTAGCGGGATTCTACAATGAGCAGTTCTTC. This sequence encodes CASSLAGFYNEQFF.

The gene calls are TRBV19 and TRBJ2-3; TRBD2 matches 8 bases. There are 15 residues in the CDR3. After removal of 5 bases from V and 3 bases from J, the junction contained 7 bases not matched to a gene. Germline CDR1 is LNHDA and CDR2 is SQIVND (reference sequence). Here the CDR3 DNA reads TGTGCCAGTAGTCCGGAGCGGGAGCAAACAGATACGCAGTATTTT. Translating gives CASSPEREQTDTQYF.

The chain combines TRBV5-8 with TRBJ1-5, with 8 bases lining up with TRBD1. J lost 3 bases, V lost 3 bases, and 2 bases had no gene match. The CDR3 is made up of 14 amino acids. Germline CDR1 SGHTS, CDR2 YDEGEE. Here the CDR3 reads CASSWTGYNQPQHF. The CDR3 nucleotides read TGTGCCAGCAGCTGGACAGGGTACAATCAGCCCCAGCATTTT.

This clone showed up just once. V is TRBV27 and J is TRBJ2-2; 7 bases match TRBD1. Germline V CDR1 and CDR2: MNHEY, SMNVEV (reference sequence). V shed 5 bases and J 4 bases; nucleotides not matched to a gene: 7. The CDR3 sequence is 15 residues long. The CDR3 loop reads CASSTTGWSTGELFF. The CDR3 DNA is TGTGCCAGCAGTACGACAGGGTGGAGCACCGGGGAGCTGTTTTTT.

This chain joins TRBV4-2 and TRBJ2-2; D may match TRBD1 or TRBD2 (5 bases each). This CDR3 spans 15 amino acids. Germline CDR1 and CDR2: LGHNA and YNFKEQ. V lost 4 bases and J lost 5, with 14 bases in between. The CDR3 nucleotides read TGTGCCAGCAGCCCCCGGGACCGGGGAACCGGGGAGCTGTTTTTT. Its translation is CASSPRDRGTGELFF.

The rearrangement uses TRBV30 and TRBJ1-1, with D maybe TRBD1 (5 bases). This CDR3 is built from 11 residues. Germline lookup yields CDR1 GTSNPN and CDR2 SVGIG (reference sequence). The V end was cut by 8 bases, the J end by 9 bases, with 16 bases between. The CDR3 loop is CAGDGPVKAFF. In DNA, the CDR3 is TGTGCCGGGGACGGTCCGGTGAAAGCTTTCTTT.

Comments on this clone: The junction and the germline gene differ at one end; a read error may be behind it. CDR3 DNA: TGCAGCGTTTTGGGGAACCCCGGGGAGCTGTTTTTT. This encodes CSVLGNPGELFF. The chain joins TRBV29-1 to TRBJ2-2; D remains ambiguous. Looked up from germline, CDR1 is SQVTM and CDR2 is ANQGSEA. This CDR3 is built from 12 residues.

The rearrangement joins TRBV4-2 to TRBJ1-1, with 7 bases lining up with TRBD1. This CDR3 comprises 14 residues. Germline CDR1 LGHNA, CDR2 YNFKEQ. V lost 0 bases to trimming and J lost 10 bases; unmatched junction nucleotides: 8. CDR3 sequence (DNA): TGTGCCAGCAGCCAAGACGGAGGGGGCAGAGCAGCTTTCTTT. Translating it yields CASSQDGGGRAAFF.

The V gene is TRBV28, the J gene TRBJ2-5; D unclear. There are 13 residues in the CDR3. CDR1 and CDR2 (germline): MDHEN, SYDVKM. Deletions cut 5 bases from V and 3 bases from J, with 10 bases between. CDR3 sequence (DNA): TGTGCCAGCAGTCCCCAGACGAAAGAGACCCAGTACTTC. Its protein is CASSPQTKETQYF. The full variable domain, completed using reference TRBV28 and TRBJ2-5, is DVKVTQSSRYLVKRTGEKVFLECVQDMDHENMFWYRQDPGLGLRLIYFSYDVKMKEKGDIPEGYSVSREKKERFSLILESASTNQTSMYLCASSPQTKETQYFGPGTRLLVL.